The next 24 T cell receptor beta chains were all read from a single sample in a study of shared clonotypes between healthy human individuals. Assay used: immunoSEQ multiplex PCR; TCRdb lists only in-frame clones, some missing. The repertoire includes about 2.1 million clones, approximately 94% of them detected once, and roughly 1.7% sits in the top ten. CD45RO-negative CD8 cells positively selected for CCR7 made up the naive population, which excluded terminally differentiated effector memory CD45RA+ cells. Sequenced input: naive CD8+ T cells from PBMCs. Source of these receptors: a young man in good health. Some clones in this sample may be carry-over from other donors' samples.

The count of this clone is one. The chain has TRBV12-5 and TRBJ2-1; 12 bases line up with TRBD2. The V and J ends lost 1 base and 2 bases, in that order; junction bases with no gene match: 6. Germline CDR1 reads LGHNT; CDR2 reads FRNRAP. The CDR3 spans 18 residues. CDR3 nucleotides: TGTGCTAGTGGTTTGGACAAACTAGCGGGAGGTACCTACAATGAGCAGTTCTTC. It translates to CASGLDKLAGGTYNEQFF.

The CDR3 coding sequence is TGTGCCAGCACCTTTTCTGGGGGGGTTTACGAGCAGTACTTC. Translated, it gives CASTFSGGVYEQYF. This chain connects TRBV28 to TRBJ2-7; 7 positions agree with TRBD2. Germline V gives CDR1 MDHEN, CDR2 SYDVKM. The CDR3 totals 14 residues. Germline trimming cut 7 bases from V and 4 bases from J; bases unmatched to any gene: 10.

This clone was seen a few times. This chain connects TRBV2 to TRBJ1-1; TRBD1 aligns across 8 bases. Germline-derived CDR1 and CDR2 are SNHLY and FYNNEI. V shed 6 bases and J 0 bases; nucleotides not matched to a gene: 3. The CDR3 is made up of 14 amino acids. DNA for the CDR3: TGTGCCAGCAGGGGGGACAGGTTGAACACTGAAGCTTTCTTT. Translation gives CASRGDRLNTEAFF.

This clone has a single count. This rearrangement joins TRBV28 to TRBJ1-5; no reliable D call. This CDR3 has 17 amino acids. V was shortened by 4 bases and J by 2 bases, with 18 bases between the two germline ends. The germline gives CDR1 MDHEN, CDR2 SYDVKM. The CDR3 loop reads CASSSPREGGRNQPQHF. CDR3 DNA: TGTGCCAGCAGTTCGCCCCGGGAGGGAGGGCGCAATCAGCCCCAGCATTTT. Together with reference TRBV28 and TRBJ1-5, the CDR3 gives the full variable domain: DVKVTQSSRYLVKRTGEKVFLECVQDMDHENMFWYRQDPGLGLRLIYFSYDVKMKEKGDIPEGYSVSREKKERFSLILESASTNQTSMYLCASSSPREGGRNQPQHFGDGTRLSIL.

The chain combines TRBV7-9 with TRBJ1-1; D gene uncertain. The V end lost 1 base, the J end lost 1 base, and 10 bases lay between the germline ends. This CDR3 contains 15 residues. Per the germline V gene, CDR1 is SEHNR and CDR2 is FQNEAQ (reference sequence). CDR3 sequence reads: CASSLVPEENTEAFF. As DNA, the CDR3 is TGTGCCAGCAGCTTAGTCCCAGAAGAGAACACTGAAGCTTTCTTT.

The V call is TRBV28, the J call TRBJ2-1; possible D gene TRBD2, 6 bases. The V end was cut by 4 bases, the J end by 1 base, with 14 bases between. The CDR3 loop spans 16 amino acids. Germline V lookup: CDR1 MDHEN, CDR2 SYDVKM. CDR3 region: CASSYPGRGSYNEQFF. The CDR3 DNA sequence: TGTGCCAGCAGTTACCCCGGGCGGGGTTCCTACAATGAGCAGTTCTTC.

In regard to this clone: The sample holds other DNA sequences that translate to the same CDR3. The chain's CDR3 is CASRLAGYQETQYF. The CDR3 nucleotides read TGTGCCAGCAGGCTAGCGGGATATCAAGAGACCCAGTACTTC. The rearrangement joins TRBV2 to TRBJ2-5; TRBD2 matches 9 bases. V dropped 6 bases and J dropped 2; count of bases not matched to a gene: 4. The V gene's germline CDR1 is SNHLY and CDR2 FYNNEI. This CDR3 is built from 14 residues.

The chain employs TRBV7-9 and TRBJ2-1, with 9 nucleotides matching TRBD2. In germline, CDR1 is SEHNR, CDR2 FQNEAQ (reference sequence). With V trimmed by 4 bases and J by 6 bases, 19 bases remained unmatched. This CDR3 has 19 amino acids. The DNA of the CDR3 is TGTGCCAGCAGCTCTAGATATCGACTAGCGGCTTCAAGGGGCAATGAGCAGTTCTTC. Translation: CASSSRYRLAASRGNEQFF.

The gene calls are TRBV27 and TRBJ2-5; 7 bases are a match to TRBD2. V trimming: 6 bases; J trimming: 4 bases; junction bases outside the gene matches: 14. This CDR3 contains 16 residues. Germline values: CDR1 MNHEY, CDR2 SMNVEV (reference sequence). The chain's CDR3 is CASSPKGRAYGETQYF. In nucleotides, the CDR3 is TGTGCCAGCAGCCCGAAAGGGAGGGCCTATGGAGAGACCCAGTACTTC.

V and J are TRBV7-9 and TRBJ2-5, with 7 bases lining up with TRBD1. Unmatched junction bases numbered 4, after V lost 5 bases and J lost 1 base. From germline, CDR1 is SEHNR and CDR2 FQNEAQ (reference sequence). The CDR3 runs 14 residues. Written as DNA, the CDR3 is TGTGCCAGCAGCACGACAGGGCCCCAAGAGACCCAGTACTTC. It encodes CASSTTGPQETQYF.

This clone has just one count. The V and J genes are TRBV27 and TRBJ1-5; D remains ambiguous. Germline CDR1 reads MNHEY; CDR2 reads SMNVEV (reference sequence). This CDR3 has 17 amino acids. V lost 1 base, J lost 1 base, and 14 bases lay in between. The CDR3 DNA reads TGTGCCAGCAGTTTATGGGCCCCCCAGGACAGCAATCAGCCCCAGCATTTT. This translates into CASSLWAPQDSNQPQHF.

V and J are TRBV5-1 and TRBJ2-7; 11 bases are shared with TRBD1. Germline CDR1 SGHRS, CDR2 YFSETQ. The V segment lost 4 bases and the J segment 2 bases; nucleotides outside the gene matches: 2. CDR3 size: 14 residues. Here the CDR3 DNA reads TGCGCCAGCAGCATGGGACAGGGGGCCTACGAGCAGTACTTC. This encodes CASSMGQGAYEQYF.

J is TRBJ1-5 and V is TRBV19; D unclear. CDR1 LNHDA and CDR2 SQIVND come from the germline V gene (reference sequence). Trimming left V 2 bases short and J 4 bases short, with 12 bases between. The CDR3 sequence is 15 residues long. CDR3 loop: CASSIWRAENQPQHF. CDR3 in DNA: TGTGCCAGTAGTATATGGAGGGCAGAAAATCAGCCCCAGCATTTT.

The V gene is TRBV6-5, the J gene TRBJ2-7, with D uncertain. Trimming took 4 bases from V and 4 from J, leaving 17 bases between them. The CDR3 consists of 15 residues. Germline CDR1 and CDR2: MNHEY and SVGAGI. The chain's CDR3 is CASSSSPTSNYEQYF. Written as DNA, the CDR3 is TGTGCCAGCAGTTCCTCTCCAACCTCGAATTACGAGCAGTACTTC.

The gene calls are TRBV19 and TRBJ1-2; possibly TRBD1 for D (6 bases). V was clipped by 9 bases and J by 3 bases, with 11 bases between them. The CDR3 has 12 amino acids. Germline V CDR1 and CDR2: LNHDA, SQIVND (reference sequence). This chain's CDR3 is CASQGGDYGYTF. For the CDR3, the DNA is TGTGCCAGCCAAGGGGGAGACTATGGCTACACCTTC.

The chain employs TRBV7-3 and TRBJ2-3; TRBD1 might be the D (5 bases). The germline gives CDR1 SGHTA, CDR2 FQGTGA. This CDR3 region has 15 residues. V gave up 5 bases and J gave up 0 bases, with 12 bases separating them. The CDR3 DNA reads as TGTGCCAGCAGCGTAGGGGTTACGAGCACAGATACGCAGTATTTT. It translates to CASSVGVTSTDTQYF.

The rearrangement uses TRBV4-3 and TRBJ2-1, with D possibly being TRBD2 (6 bases). The V gene lost 0 bases and the J gene lost 0 bases, with 9 bases spanning the gap. The CDR3 is made up of 16 amino acids. Germline values: CDR1 LGHNA, CDR2 YSLEER. CDR3 sequence (DNA): TGCGCCAGCAGCCAAGAGGCGGGGAGCTCCTACAATGAGCAGTTCTTC. Translating gives CASSQEAGSSYNEQFF.

CDR3 nucleotides: TGTGCCAGCAGCGGAGGGGGGACTAGCGGTTACGAGCAGTACTTC. Its protein product is CASSGGGTSGYEQYF. The chain is built from TRBV9 and TRBJ2-7; 11 bases fit TRBD2. V lost 3 bases to trimming and J lost 4 bases; unmatched junction nucleotides: 6. CDR1 and CDR2 (germline): SGDLS, YYNGEE. The CDR3 sequence is 15 residues long.

This clone was counted only a few times. J is TRBJ1-1 and V is TRBV28, with D unclear. Germline CDR1 MDHEN, CDR2 SYDVKM. V gave up 3 bases and J gave up 5 bases, with 13 bases separating them. The CDR3 extends over 14 amino acids. The CDR3 is CASSLKGFGTEAFF. Here the CDR3 DNA reads TGTGCCAGCAGTTTGAAAGGTTTCGGGACTGAAGCTTTCTTT. Supplemented by reference TRBV28 and TRBJ1-1, the full variable domain reads DVKVTQSSRYLVKRTGEKVFLECVQDMDHENMFWYRQDPGLGLRLIYFSYDVKMKEKGDIPEGYSVSREKKERFSLILESASTNQTSMYLCASSLKGFGTEAFFGQGTRLTVV.

The rearrangement uses TRBV18 and TRBJ2-7, with TRBD1 as a possible D gene (6 bases). V was cut by 5 bases and J by 5 bases, with 16 bases left in between. CDR1 is KGHSH and CDR2 is LQKENI in the germline V gene. The CDR3 is 14 residues long. The CDR3 nucleotides are TGTGCCAGCTCAGTCACAGGGTCTCTCAACGAGCAGTACTTC. Translation: CASSVTGSLNEQYF.

The rearrangement uses TRBV28 and TRBJ2-7, with TRBD2 identical over 9 bases. This CDR3 has 15 residues. The V gene end was trimmed by 5 bases and the J gene end by 4 bases; junction bases not matched to a gene: 9. Germline V gene lookup returns CDR1 MDHEN and CDR2 SYDVKM. The CDR3 DNA follows: TGTGCCAGCAGTACCCCGACTAGCGGATCTTACGAGCAGTACTTC. The encoded protein is CASSTPTSGSYEQYF.

This sequence joins TRBV5-6 and TRBJ2-7; the D is unclear. The CDR3 is 13 residues long. Trimming stripped 3 bases from V and 1 base from J, with 8 bases between. The germline V gene has CDR1 SGHDT and CDR2 YYEEEE. The CDR3 is CASSSAESYEQYF. The CDR3 coding sequence is TGTGCCAGCAGCTCGGCCGAATCCTACGAGCAGTACTTC. The full variable domain, its missing parts supplied by reference TRBV5-6 and TRBJ2-7, is DAGVTQSPTHLIKTRGQQVTLRCSPKSGHDTVSWYQQALGQGPQFIFQYYEEEERQRGNFPDRFSGHQFPNYSSELNVNALLLGDSALYLCASSSAESYEQYFGPGTRLTVT.

The gene calls are TRBV4-1 and TRBJ1-3; D is unclear. The CDR3 contains 16 residues. Trimming shortened V by 4 bases and J by 2 bases, and 15 bases separated the two germline ends. Germline-derived CDR1 and CDR2 are MGHRA and YSYEKL. CDR3 nucleotides: TGCGCCAGCAGCCCTACCAACGGGGAACCTGGAAACACCATATATTTT. Amino acids: CASSPTNGEPGNTIYF.

This chain connects TRBV4-1 to TRBJ2-4; 15 bases map to TRBD2. Germline assignment: CDR1 MGHRA and CDR2 YSYEKL. The trim removed 1 base at V and 6 bases at J, leaving 4 bases unmatched. There are 17 residues in the CDR3. CDR3 region: CASSQVRTSGRGNIQYF. The CDR3 DNA sequence: TGCGCCAGCAGCCAAGTTCGGACTAGCGGGAGGGGAAACATTCAGTACTTC.